This paragraph reports one T cell receptor beta chain. This record belongs to a study of blood T cell repertoires in COVID-19. Overall study: Acute and convalescent COVID-19 specimens originated in the United States, Italy and Spain. T cells, B-cell-depleted T cells, or PBMCs provided the cDNA or gDNA that served as material.

As processed by the authors: Nucleated cell counts were estimated from reference gene primer amplification. Assay: immunoSEQ multiplex PCR; the TCRdb copy retains only in-frame clones and omits some. That table is the source of V, J and clone size, and D and trimming were worked out from the DNA. There are roughly 160,000 clones in the sample; over 65% occur only once, and less than 3% lies in the top ten. The V gene's germline CDR1 is MDHEN and CDR2 SYDVKM. V dropped 3 bases and J dropped 8; count of bases not matched to a gene: 8. This CDR3 contains 14 residues. This chain joins TRBV28 and TRBJ1-1; 8 bases align to TRBD1. The TCR sequence derives from a woman of 80 years or more with acute or convalescent COVID-19. Source material: peripheral blood. CDR3 sequence: CASSFLIRDREAFF. CDR3 bases: TGTGCCAGCAGTTTCCTTATCCGGGACAGGGAAGCTTTCTTT. Drawing the rest from reference TRBV28 and TRBJ1-1, the complete variable domain is DVKVTQSSRYLVKRTGEKVFLECVQDMDHENMFWYRQDPGLGLRLIYFSYDVKMKEKGDIPEGYSVSREKKERFSLILESASTNQTSMYLCASSFLIRDREAFFGQGTRLTVV.